These T cell receptor beta chains were read from a single sample in a study of OX40 agonist ivuxolimab in advanced cancers. Profiling relied on immunoSEQ multiplex PCR, and the TCRdb table lists in-frame clones only, not all of them. The repertoire holds more than 2,500 clones, about 72% seen once, with around 23% in the top ten. This sample comprised CD4+ or CD8+ T cells sorted from blood, obtained in a trial of the OX40 agonist ivuxolimab. These receptors all come from an adult with an advanced solid tumor such as melanoma, head and neck, liver or kidney cancer. Each CDR3 is given with its conserved first and last residue.

v_gene | CDR3aa
TRBV19 | CASSNREQGATGELFF
TRBV5-8 | CASSLTLNTEAFF
TRBV18 | CASSPNDRLYNEQFF
TRBV27 | CASSLSGALAGFVDQPQHF
TRBV4-1 | CASSPQGTSSYEQYF
TRBV6-5 | CATSSIFEQYF
TRBV27 | CASSLRGEGYEQYF
TRBV15 | CATSRGRMVAGTTDTQYF
TRBV6-5 | CASRGALEQYF
TRBV6-1 | CASSEADRGSWGEKLFF
TRBV27 | CASSPDNRVEKLFF
TRBV27 | CASSLWVAGGSWEQYF
TRBV5-5 | CASSLRDRVAEQYF
TRBV9 | CASSVQTWNEQFF
TRBV19 | CASSPFMNTEAFF
TRBV9 | CASSPYGATDTQYF
TRBV6-1 | CTSRGRGTGANVLTF
TRBV29-1 | CSGRLAGSYEQYF
TRBV6-5 | CASSYGGVNTEAFF
TRBV27 | CASSLYQSMNTEAFF
TRBV5-4 | CASSARTGAGYTF
TRBV19 | CASSIAGATGELFF
TRBV4-3 | CASSHQGASTEAFF
TRBV27 | CASSLSGTGVGEQYF
TRBV7-6 | CASSLADSGGQGEQFF
TRBV5-6 | CASSLDAPYEQYF
TRBV6-4 | CASSDRGTGELFF
TRBV27 | CASSSQGNTEAFF
TRBV4-1 | CASSQVSQNEQYF
TRBV6-4 | CASSEGGTDTQYF
TRBV16 | CASSQFGERNSPLHF
TRBV4-2 | CASGQGESSYNEQFF
TRBV30 | CAWGSGGGQETQYF
TRBV18 | CASSPPSGLSYEQYF
TRBV27 | CASSLRNQPQHF
TRBV6-6 | CASSYSGGDTGELFF
TRBV11-1 | CASRSLAGGYNEQFF
TRBV6-1 | CASSSGLEGSPLHF
TRBV4-3 | CASSQRDREVGELFF
TRBV9 | CASSVRVAGGQETQYF
TRBV7-9 | CASRPWGGPETQYF
TRBV14 | CASSQELRGMETEAFF
TRBV19 | CASSIVGGYTF
TRBV6-6 | CASSYVGADTDTQYF
TRBV5-1 | CASSLAGIGAKQYF
TRBV19 | CASVKGTGGAWQPQHF